This T cell receptor (beta chain) was sequenced for a study of T cells after posttransplantation cyclophosphamide. Sequenced by immunoSEQ multiplex PCR; TCRdb stores in-frame clones only, minus some. The sample presents tens of thousands of clones, none singletons. This related bone marrow graft donor gave peripheral blood on the day of marrow donation. Study conclusions and caveats: TRB clonality was highly associated with recipient CMV seropositivity and reactivation. Blood and skin or GI T cell repertoires showed limited TRB overlap. Donor CD8+ memory clones often dominated recipient blood repertoires at later times.

This clone was counted ten times or more. Its antigen is still unknown. Sequencing was performed on PBMCs. This receptor was obtained from a man aged 45-65 years in good health, CMV-negative, and a related stem cell transplant donor.

The CDR3 sequence is CAIRSGRAGDEQFF. CDR3 DNA sequence: TGTGCCATCAGAAGCGGGAGGGCTGGCGATGAGCAGTTCTTC. V and J are TRBV10-3 and TRBJ2-1, with 10 positions matching TRBD2. The ends lost 6 bases at V and 8 bases at J; junction bases unmatched: 7. Germline V lookup: CDR1 ENHRY, CDR2 SYGVKD. This CDR3 is 14 amino acids long.